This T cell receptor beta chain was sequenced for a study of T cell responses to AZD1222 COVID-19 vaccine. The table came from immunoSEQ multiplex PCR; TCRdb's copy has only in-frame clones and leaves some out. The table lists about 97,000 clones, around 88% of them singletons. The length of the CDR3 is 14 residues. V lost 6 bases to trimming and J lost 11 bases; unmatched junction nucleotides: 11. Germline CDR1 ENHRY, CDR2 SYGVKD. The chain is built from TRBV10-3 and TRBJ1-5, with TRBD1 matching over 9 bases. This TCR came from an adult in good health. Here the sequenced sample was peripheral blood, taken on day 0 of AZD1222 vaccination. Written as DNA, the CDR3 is TGTGCCATCAGCGCGGGACAGGGACCCCAGGCCCAGCATTTT. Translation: CAISAGQGPQAQHF.